Reported below is one T cell receptor (beta chain). This record belongs to a study of T-cell memory formation after mild COVID-19. V shed 1 base and J 0 bases; nucleotides not matched to a gene: 7. Germline V gene sequence: CDR1 SEHNR, CDR2 FQNEAQ (reference sequence). The CDR3 extends over 17 amino acids. Each CDR3 protein is one row after TCRdb ran MiXCR on the 5' RACE reads. This sample yields around 310,000 distinct CDR3 sequences, of which roughly an eighth are seen a single time; around 23% belongs to the top ten. The sequence derives from a man younger than 30 who had mild COVID-19 (a few samples of this study predate the infection). Cell type and time point are not known. Sequenced material: PBMCs or a T cell subset sorted from them (not recorded which). The rearrangement joins TRBV7-9 to TRBJ2-5, with TRBD2 matching over 8 bases. The CDR3 spells CASSLGRTAGDQETQYF. CDR3 nucleotides: TGTGCCAGCAGCTTAGGGCGAACAGCGGGGGACCAAGAGACCCAGTACTTC.